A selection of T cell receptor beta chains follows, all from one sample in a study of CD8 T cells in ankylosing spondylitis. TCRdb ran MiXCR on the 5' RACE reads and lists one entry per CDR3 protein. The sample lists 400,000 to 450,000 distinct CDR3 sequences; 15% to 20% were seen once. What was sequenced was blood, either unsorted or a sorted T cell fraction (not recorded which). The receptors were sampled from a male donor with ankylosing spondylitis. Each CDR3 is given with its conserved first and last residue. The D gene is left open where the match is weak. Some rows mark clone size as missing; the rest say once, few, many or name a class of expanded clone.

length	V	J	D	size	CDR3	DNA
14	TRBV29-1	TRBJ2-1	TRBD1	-	CSDETGGLGNEQFF	TGCAGCGACGAGACAGGGGGCTTGGGCAATGAGCAGTTCTTC
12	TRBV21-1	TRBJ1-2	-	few	CARPGGSNGYTF	TGTGCCAGACCTGGGGGGTCGAATGGCTACACCTTC
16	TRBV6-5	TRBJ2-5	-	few	CASSYGLGNIQETQYF	TGTGCCAGCAGTTACGGCTTAGGGAATATCCAAGAGACCCAGTACTTC
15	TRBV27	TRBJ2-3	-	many	CASSPLGASTDTQYF	TGTGCCAGCAGTCCACTAGGCGCTAGCACAGATACGCAGTATTTT
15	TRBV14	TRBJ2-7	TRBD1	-	CASSRPGQVAYEQYF	TGTGCCAGCAGTCGACCGGGACAGGTCGCCTACGAGCAGTACTTC
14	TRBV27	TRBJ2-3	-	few	CASSFGNTADTQYF	TGTGCCAGCAGTTTCGGAAACACAGCGGATACGCAGTATTTT
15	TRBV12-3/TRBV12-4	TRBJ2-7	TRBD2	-	CASSNPAGVGYEQYF	TGTGCCAGCAGTAACCCAGCGGGAGTGGGCTACGAGCAGTACTTC
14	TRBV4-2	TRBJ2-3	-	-	CASSPLSLPDTQYF	TGTGCCAGCAGCCCCCTTTCGCTTCCAGATACGCAGTATTTT
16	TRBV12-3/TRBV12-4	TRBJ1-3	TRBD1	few	CASSGKGALSGNTIYF	TGTGCCAGCAGTGGAAAGGGGGCTCTCTCTGGAAACACCATATATTTT
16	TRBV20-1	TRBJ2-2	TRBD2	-	CSARAQGAGGTGELFF	TGCAGTGCTAGAGCCCAAGGTGCCGGGGGGACCGGGGAGCTGTTTTTT
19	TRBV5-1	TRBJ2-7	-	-	CASSLRPGAPREGLDEQYF	TGCGCCAGCAGCTTGCGGCCGGGGGCGCCCCGCGAAGGCTTGGACGAGCAGTACTTC
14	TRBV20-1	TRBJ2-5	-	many	CSARVTLGKETQYF	TGCAGTGCTAGAGTCACCCTTGGGAAAGAGACCCAGTACTTC
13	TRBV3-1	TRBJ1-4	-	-	CASSHLENEKLFF	TGTGCCAGCAGCCACCTGGAAAATGAAAAACTGTTTTTT
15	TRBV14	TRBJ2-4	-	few	CASSQGVSAKNIQYF	TGTGCCAGCAGCCAAGGAGTGAGTGCCAAAAACATTCAGTACTTC
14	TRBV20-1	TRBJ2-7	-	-	CSATTGTFNYEQYF	TGCAGTGCTACCACCGGGACATTCAATTACGAGCAGTACTTC
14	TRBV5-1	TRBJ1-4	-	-	CASSLGVKNEKLFF	TGCGCCAGCAGCTTGGGGGTTAAGAATGAAAAACTGTTTTTT
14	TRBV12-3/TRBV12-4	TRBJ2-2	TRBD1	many	CASSRDRVVGELFF	TGTGCCAGCAGCAGGGACAGGGTAGTCGGGGAGCTGTTTTTT
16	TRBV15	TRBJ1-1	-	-	CATSSPPRMGDTEAFF	TGTGCCACCAGCAGTCCCCCTCGCATGGGGGATACTGAAGCTTTCTTT
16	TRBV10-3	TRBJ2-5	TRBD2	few	CAIRLGLAGRQETQYF	TGTGCCATCAGGCTAGGACTAGCGGGAAGACAAGAGACCCAGTACTTC
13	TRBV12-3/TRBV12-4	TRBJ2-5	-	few	CASSRARRETQYF	TGTGCCAGCAGTCGGGCTAGACGAGAGACCCAGTACTTC
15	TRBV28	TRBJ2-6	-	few	CASTPAGSGANVLTF	TGTGCCAGCACTCCTGCTGGGTCTGGGGCCAACGTCCTGACTTTC
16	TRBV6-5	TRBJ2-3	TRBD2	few	CASSSTGTSGSYTQYF	TGTGCCAGCAGTTCCACCGGGACTAGCGGGAGCTATACGCAGTATTTT
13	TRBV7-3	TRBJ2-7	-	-	CASSLRRDYEQYF	TGTGCCAGCAGCTTACGGAGAGACTACGAGCAGTACTTC
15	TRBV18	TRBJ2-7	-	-	CASSPFRDTPYEQYF	TGTGCCAGCTCTCCCTTCCGGGACACTCCCTACGAGCAGTACTTC
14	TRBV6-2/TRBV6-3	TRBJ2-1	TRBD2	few	CASSYSGRTNEQFF	TGTGCCAGCAGTTATAGCGGGAGAACCAATGAGCAGTTCTTC
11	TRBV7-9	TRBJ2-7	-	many	CASALSYEQYF	TGTGCCAGCGCCCTCTCCTACGAGCAGTACTTC
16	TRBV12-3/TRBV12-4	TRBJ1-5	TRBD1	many	CASSLRGTGPRKPQHF	TGTGCCAGCAGTTTGCGCGGGACAGGGCCTCGGAAACCCCAGCATTTT
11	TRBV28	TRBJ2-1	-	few	CASQSRHEQFF	TGTGCCAGCCAGTCTCGGCATGAGCAGTTCTTC
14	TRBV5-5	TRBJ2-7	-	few	CASSLLTASYEQYF	TGTGCCAGCAGCTTGCTTACAGCTTCCTACGAGCAGTACTTC
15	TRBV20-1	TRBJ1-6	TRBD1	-	CSARDGRQGNSPLHF	TGCAGTGCTAGAGATGGGCGACAGGGGAATTCACCCCTCCACTTT
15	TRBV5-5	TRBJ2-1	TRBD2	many	CASSSGTSVYNEQFF	TGTGCCAGCAGCTCCGGGACTAGCGTCTACAATGAGCAGTTCTTC
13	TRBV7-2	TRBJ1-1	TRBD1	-	CASNRQGWTEAFF	TGTGCCAGCAACCGACAGGGGTGGACTGAAGCTTTCTTT
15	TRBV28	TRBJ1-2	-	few	CASSLGATANYGYTF	TGTGCCAGCAGTTTAGGGGCCACAGCTAACTATGGCTACACCTTC
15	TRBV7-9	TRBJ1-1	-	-	CASSLSGGRKSEAFF	TGTGCCAGCAGCTTATCGGGGGGGCGCAAGTCTGAAGCTTTCTTT
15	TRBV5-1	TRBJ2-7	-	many	CASSLVRDLPWEQYF	TGCGCCAGCAGCTTGGTGCGGGACTTACCTTGGGAGCAGTACTTC
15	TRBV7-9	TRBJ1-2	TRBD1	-	CASSLDLTQGGYHTF	TGTGCCAGCAGCTTAGACCTCACTCAGGGGGGCTATCACACCTTC
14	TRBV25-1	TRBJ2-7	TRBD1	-	CASRATGVGNEQYF	TGTGCCAGCAGAGCGACAGGGGTGGGAAACGAGCAGTACTTC
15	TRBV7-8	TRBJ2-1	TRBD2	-	CASSSGLAFYNEQFF	TGTGCCAGCAGCTCCGGACTAGCGTTCTACAATGAGCAGTTCTTC
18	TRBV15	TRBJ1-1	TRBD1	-	CATSPLRPGQGASTEAFF	TGTGCCACCAGCCCCCTGAGACCGGGACAGGGGGCCTCAACTGAAGCTTTCTTT
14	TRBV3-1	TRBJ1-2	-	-	CASSQAQYGYGYTF	TGTGCCAGCAGCCAAGCTCAGTACGGCTATGGCTACACCTTC
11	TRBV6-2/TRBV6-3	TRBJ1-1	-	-	CASVRNTEAFF	TGTGCCAGCGTGAGGAACACTGAAGCTTTCTTT
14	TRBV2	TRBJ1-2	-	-	CASSVAQLFYGYTF	TGTGCCAGCAGTGTAGCGCAGCTGTTCTATGGCTACACCTTC
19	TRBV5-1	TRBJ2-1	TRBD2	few	CASSLAGTSGGAWDNEQFF	TGCGCCAGCAGCTTGGCAGGGACTAGCGGGGGGGCTTGGGACAATGAGCAGTTCTTC
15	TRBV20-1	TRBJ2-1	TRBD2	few	CSASDPSGPYNEQFF	TGCAGTGCCAGCGATCCTAGCGGGCCCTACAATGAGCAGTTCTTC
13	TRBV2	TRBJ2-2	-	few	CASTHGSTGELFF	TGTGCCAGCACCCATGGGAGCACCGGGGAGCTGTTTTTT
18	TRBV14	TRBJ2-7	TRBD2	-	CASSQGWRLAGFTYEQYF	TGTGCCAGCAGCCAAGGTTGGCGACTAGCGGGGTTTACCTACGAGCAGTACTTC
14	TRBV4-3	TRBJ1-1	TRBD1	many	CASSLHRGGAEAFF	TGCGCCAGCAGCTTACACAGGGGGGGGGCTGAAGCTTTCTTT